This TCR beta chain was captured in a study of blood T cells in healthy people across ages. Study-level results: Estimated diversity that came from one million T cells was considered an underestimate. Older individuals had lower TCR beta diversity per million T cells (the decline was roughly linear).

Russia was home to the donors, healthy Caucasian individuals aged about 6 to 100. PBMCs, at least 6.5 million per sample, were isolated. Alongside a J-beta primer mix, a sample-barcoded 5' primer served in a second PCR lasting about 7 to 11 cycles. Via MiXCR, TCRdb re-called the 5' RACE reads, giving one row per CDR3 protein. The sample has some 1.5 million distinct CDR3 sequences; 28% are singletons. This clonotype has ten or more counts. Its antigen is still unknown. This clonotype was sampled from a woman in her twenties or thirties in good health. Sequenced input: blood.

CDR3 protein: CAISESGQGFNYGYTF. DNA of the CDR3: TGTGCCATCAGTGAGTCGGGACAGGGATTTAACTATGGCTACACCTTC. The chain combines TRBV10-3 with TRBJ1-2; TRBD1 matches at 9 bases. The V and J ends lost 0 bases and 1 base, in that order; junction bases with no gene match: 3. CDR1 ENHRY and CDR2 SYGVKD come from the germline V gene. The CDR3 runs to 16 residues.